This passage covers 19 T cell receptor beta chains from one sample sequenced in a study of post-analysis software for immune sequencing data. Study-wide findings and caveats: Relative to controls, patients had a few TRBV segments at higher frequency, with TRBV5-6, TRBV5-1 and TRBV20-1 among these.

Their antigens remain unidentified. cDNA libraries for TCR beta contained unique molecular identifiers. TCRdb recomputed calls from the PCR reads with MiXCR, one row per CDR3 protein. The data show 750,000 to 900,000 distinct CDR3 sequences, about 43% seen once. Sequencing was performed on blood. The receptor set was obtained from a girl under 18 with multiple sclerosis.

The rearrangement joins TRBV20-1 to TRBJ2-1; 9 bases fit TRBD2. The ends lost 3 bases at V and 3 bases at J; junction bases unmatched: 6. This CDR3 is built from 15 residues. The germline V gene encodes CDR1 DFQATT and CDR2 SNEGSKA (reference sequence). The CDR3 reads CSASPTSGFYNEQFF. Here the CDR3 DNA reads TGCAGTGCTAGTCCGACTAGCGGATTCTACAATGAGCAGTTCTTC.

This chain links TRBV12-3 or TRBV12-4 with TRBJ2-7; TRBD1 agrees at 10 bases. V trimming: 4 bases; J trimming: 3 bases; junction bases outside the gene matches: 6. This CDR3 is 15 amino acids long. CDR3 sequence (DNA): TGTGCCAGCAGTTCACCGGGACAGGGGCTCTACGAGCAGTACTTC. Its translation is CASSSPGQGLYEQYF.

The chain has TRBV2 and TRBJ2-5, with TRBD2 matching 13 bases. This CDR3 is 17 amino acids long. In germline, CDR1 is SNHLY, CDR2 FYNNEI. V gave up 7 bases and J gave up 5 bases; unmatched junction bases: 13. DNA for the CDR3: TGTGCCAGCATATGGACTAGCGGGAGTCTCGTCGGGGAGACCCAGTACTTC. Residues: CASIWTSGSLVGETQYF.

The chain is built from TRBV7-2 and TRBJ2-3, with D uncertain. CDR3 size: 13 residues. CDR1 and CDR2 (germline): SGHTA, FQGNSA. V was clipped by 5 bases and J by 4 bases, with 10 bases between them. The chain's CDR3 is CASSRRRADTQYF. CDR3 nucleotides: TGTGCCAGCAGCCGACGACGGGCAGATACGCAGTATTTT.

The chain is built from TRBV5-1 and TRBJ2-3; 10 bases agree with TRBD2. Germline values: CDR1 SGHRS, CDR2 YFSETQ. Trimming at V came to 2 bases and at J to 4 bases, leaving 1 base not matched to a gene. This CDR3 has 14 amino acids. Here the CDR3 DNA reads TGCGCCAGCAGCTTTAGCGGGAGGCCAGATACGCAGTATTTT. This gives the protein CASSFSGRPDTQYF.

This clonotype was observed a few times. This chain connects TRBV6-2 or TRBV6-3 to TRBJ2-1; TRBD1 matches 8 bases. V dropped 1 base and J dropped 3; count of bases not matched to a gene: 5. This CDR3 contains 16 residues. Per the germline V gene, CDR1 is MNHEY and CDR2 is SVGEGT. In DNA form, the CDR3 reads TGTGCCAGCAGTTACTACGGACAGGGCCACTACAATGAGCAGTTCTTC. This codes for CASSYYGQGHYNEQFF.

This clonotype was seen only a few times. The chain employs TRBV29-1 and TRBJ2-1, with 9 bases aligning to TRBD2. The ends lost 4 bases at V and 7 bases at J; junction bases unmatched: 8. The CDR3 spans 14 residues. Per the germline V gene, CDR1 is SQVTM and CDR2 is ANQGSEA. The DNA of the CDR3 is TGCAGCGTTGGCGGGAGGGCCGAATCAAATGAGCAGTTCTTC. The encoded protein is CSVGGRAESNEQFF.

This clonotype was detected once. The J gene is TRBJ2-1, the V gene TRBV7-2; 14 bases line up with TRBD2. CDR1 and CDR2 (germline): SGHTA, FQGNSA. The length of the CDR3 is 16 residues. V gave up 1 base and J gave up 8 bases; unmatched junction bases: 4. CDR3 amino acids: CASSLGLAGGVDEQFF. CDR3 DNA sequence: TGTGCCAGCAGCTTAGGACTAGCGGGAGGGGTAGATGAGCAGTTCTTC.

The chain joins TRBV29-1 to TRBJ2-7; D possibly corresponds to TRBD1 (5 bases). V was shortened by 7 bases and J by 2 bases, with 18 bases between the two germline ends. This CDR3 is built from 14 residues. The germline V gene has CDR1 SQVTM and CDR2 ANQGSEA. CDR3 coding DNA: TGCAGCGCCGGAAGACAGTCGGACCCCTACGAGCAGTACTTC. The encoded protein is CSAGRQSDPYEQYF.

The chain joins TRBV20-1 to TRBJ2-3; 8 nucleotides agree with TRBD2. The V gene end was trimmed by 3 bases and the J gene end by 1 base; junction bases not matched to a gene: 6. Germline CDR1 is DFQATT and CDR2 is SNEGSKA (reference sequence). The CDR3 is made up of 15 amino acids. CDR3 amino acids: CSASGRALGTDTQYF. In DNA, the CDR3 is TGCAGTGCTAGCGGGAGGGCCCTTGGCACAGATACGCAGTATTTT.

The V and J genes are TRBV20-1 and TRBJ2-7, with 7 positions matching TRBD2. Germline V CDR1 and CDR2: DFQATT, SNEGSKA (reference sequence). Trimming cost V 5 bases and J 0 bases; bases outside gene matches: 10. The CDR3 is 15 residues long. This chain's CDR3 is CSADDRDYSSYEQYF. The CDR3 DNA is TGCAGTGCTGACGACCGGGACTACAGCTCCTACGAGCAGTACTTC.

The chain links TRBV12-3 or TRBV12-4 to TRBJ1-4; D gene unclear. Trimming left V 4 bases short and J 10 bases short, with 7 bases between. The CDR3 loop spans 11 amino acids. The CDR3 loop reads CASSSGRKLFF. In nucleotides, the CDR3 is TGTGCCAGCAGTTCGGGGAGAAAACTGTTTTTT.

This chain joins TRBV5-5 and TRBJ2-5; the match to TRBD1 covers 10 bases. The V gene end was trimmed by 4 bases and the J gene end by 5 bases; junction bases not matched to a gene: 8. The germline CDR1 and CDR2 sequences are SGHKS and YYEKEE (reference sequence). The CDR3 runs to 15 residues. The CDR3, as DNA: TGTGCCAGCAGCCGCGACAGGGGGCGCCGGGAGACCCAGTACTTC. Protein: CASSRDRGRRETQYF.

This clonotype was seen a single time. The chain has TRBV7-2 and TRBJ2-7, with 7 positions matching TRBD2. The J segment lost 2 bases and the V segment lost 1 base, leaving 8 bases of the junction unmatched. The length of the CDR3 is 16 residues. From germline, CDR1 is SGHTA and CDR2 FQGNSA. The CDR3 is CASSLGLAEPAYEQYF. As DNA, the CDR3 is TGTGCCAGCAGCTTAGGCCTAGCGGAACCCGCCTACGAGCAGTACTTC.

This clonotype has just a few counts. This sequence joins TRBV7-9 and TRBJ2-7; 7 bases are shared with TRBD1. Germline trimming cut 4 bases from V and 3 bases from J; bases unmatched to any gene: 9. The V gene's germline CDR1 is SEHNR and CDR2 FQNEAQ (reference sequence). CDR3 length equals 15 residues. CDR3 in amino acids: CASSSLLGQNYEQYF. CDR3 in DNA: TGTGCCAGCAGCTCGTTACTGGGACAGAACTACGAGCAGTACTTC.

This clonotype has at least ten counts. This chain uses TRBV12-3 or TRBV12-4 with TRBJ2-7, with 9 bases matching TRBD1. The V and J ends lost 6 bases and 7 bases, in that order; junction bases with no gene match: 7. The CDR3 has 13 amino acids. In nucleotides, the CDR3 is TGTGCCAGCAGCTCCGGGACAGGGCGGGAGCAGTACTTC. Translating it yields CASSSGTGREQYF.

CDR3 DNA: TGCATCGTAGCGGGAGGGGATGAGCAGTTCTTC. Translated: CIVAGGDEQFF. V and J are TRBV29-1 and TRBJ2-1; TRBD2 agrees at 11 bases. The CDR3 runs to 11 residues. The germline V gene encodes CDR1 SQVTM and CDR2 ANQGSEA.

This CDR3 reads CASSPGWGYNEQFF. The CDR3 DNA sequence: TGTGCCAGCAGCCCAGGCTGGGGCTACAATGAGCAGTTCTTC. J is TRBJ2-1 and V is TRBV3-1; D not resolved. This CDR3 spans 14 amino acids. Trimming stripped 4 bases from V and 3 bases from J, with 10 bases between. CDR1 and CDR2 (germline): LGHDT, YNNKEL (reference sequence).

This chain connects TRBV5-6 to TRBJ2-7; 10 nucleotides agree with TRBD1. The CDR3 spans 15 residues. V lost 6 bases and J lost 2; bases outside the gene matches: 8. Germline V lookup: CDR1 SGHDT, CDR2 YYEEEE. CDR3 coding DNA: TGTGCCAGCACCATAACGGGACAGGGGCCCTACGAGCAGTACTTC. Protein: CASTITGQGPYEQYF.